This T cell receptor (beta chain) was sequenced for a study of cytomegalovirus exposure and HLA in healthy donors. Study conclusions and caveats: V- and J-gene trimming of TCR beta was linked (in a later analysis) to a missense DCLRE1C variant. In a later analysis, HLA-associated beta chains showed higher expansion and lower generation probabilities than comparable chains. Associated with cytomegalovirus, according to the listing, were around 160 TCR beta chains. The analysis excluded some indistinguishable V segments, including TRBV6-2 and TRBV6-3.

In the PCR, 60 Vbeta and 13 Jbeta primers were used. The method was immunoSEQ multiplex PCR; TCRdb's version includes in-frame clones alone and lacks a portion of them. In the table there are roughly 97,000 clones, approximately 76% of which are singletons. This CDR3 comprises 14 residues. In germline, CDR1 is KGHSH, CDR2 LQKENI. Trimming pared 3 bases from V and 4 bases from J, leaving 12 bases between. This clone was seen just once. Its specificity is unknown. The chain links TRBV18 to TRBJ1-1; D uncertain. The sample was PBMCs. This TCR was recovered from a woman younger than 30 in good health and CMV-seropositive. The CDR3 nucleotides read TGTGCCAGCTCACCCCCCGGAGGGATCACTGAAGCTTTCTTT. It codes for CASSPPGGITEAFF.